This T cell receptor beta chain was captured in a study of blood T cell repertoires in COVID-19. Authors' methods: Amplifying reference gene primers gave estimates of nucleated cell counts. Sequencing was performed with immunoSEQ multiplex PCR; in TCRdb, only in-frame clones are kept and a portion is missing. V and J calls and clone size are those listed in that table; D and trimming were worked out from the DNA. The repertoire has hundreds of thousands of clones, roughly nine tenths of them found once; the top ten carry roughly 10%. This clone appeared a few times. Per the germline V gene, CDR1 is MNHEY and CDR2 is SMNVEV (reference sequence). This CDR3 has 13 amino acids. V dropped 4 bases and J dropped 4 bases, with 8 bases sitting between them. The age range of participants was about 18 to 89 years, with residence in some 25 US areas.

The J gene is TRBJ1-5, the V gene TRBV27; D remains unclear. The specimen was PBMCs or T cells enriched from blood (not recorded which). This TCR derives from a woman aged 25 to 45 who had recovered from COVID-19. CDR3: CASSYNRNQPQHF. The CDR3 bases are TGTGCCAGCAGTTATAACAGAAATCAGCCCCAGCATTTT.